These 29 T cell receptor beta chains were all obtained from the same sample, sequenced in a study of CD8+ T cells in alopecia areata. Following extraction, RNA underwent reverse transcription to cDNA, which served as the sequencing template. Sequencing used immunoSEQ multiplex PCR; TCRdb keeps in-frame clones, though not all of them. The sample has some 200,000 clones, 45% to 75% seen once; the top ten hold less than 3.5%. The treatment: oral pan-JAK inhibitor, 5-10 mg twice daily. This material consisted of CD4+ T cells sorted from blood, taken at week 4, from a patient treated with tofacitinib. These receptors came from a human donor with alopecia areata.

This chain joins TRBV5-4 and TRBJ1-2; 8 bases are a match to TRBD1. The CDR3 is 14 amino acids. Losses at the gene ends were 4 bases for V and 4 bases for J; bases not matched to a gene: 6. Germline values: CDR1 SGHNT, CDR2 YYREEE (reference sequence). This CDR3 reads CASSGSGGSYGYTF. CDR3 nucleotides: TGTGCCAGCAGCGGGTCAGGGGGCAGCTATGGCTACACCTTC.

The rearrangement joins TRBV28 to TRBJ2-7, with D unclear. The germline V gene has CDR1 MDHEN and CDR2 SYDVKM. The CDR3 extends over 14 amino acids. V lost 5 bases, J lost 2 bases, and 13 bases lay in between. The CDR3 DNA sequence: TGTGCCAGCAGTCTTCTCCCACATACCTACGAGCAGTACTTC. It encodes CASSLLPHTYEQYF.

The chain has TRBV4-2 and TRBJ1-2; 7 bases map to TRBD1. The junction had 10 bases not matched to a gene; V was cut back by 5 bases and J by 7 bases. The CDR3 is 14 amino acids. CDR1 is LGHNA and CDR2 is YNFKEQ in the germline V gene. This CDR3 reads CASSWVGGASGYTF. CDR3 DNA sequence: TGTGCCAGCAGCTGGGTAGGGGGCGCATCTGGCTACACCTTC.

The chain links TRBV30 to TRBJ1-5, with TRBD1 as a possible D gene (6 bases). The CDR3 loop spans 13 amino acids. Trimming pared 2 bases from V and 4 bases from J, leaving 9 bases between. Germline V lookup: CDR1 GTSNPN, CDR2 SVGIG (reference sequence). This CDR3 reads CAWSITGNQPQHF. CDR3 coding DNA: TGTGCCTGGAGTATCACAGGGAATCAGCCCCAGCATTTT.

The chain has TRBV10-3 and TRBJ2-1, with TRBD2 matching 16 bases. The V and J ends lost 7 bases and 4 bases, in that order; junction bases with no gene match: 4. CDR1 ENHRY and CDR2 SYGVKD come from the germline V gene. This CDR3 is 16 amino acids long. CDR3 sequence reads: CAIKGTSGGDYNEQFF. DNA of the CDR3: TGTGCCATCAAAGGGACTAGCGGGGGGGATTACAATGAGCAGTTCTTC.

The chain uses TRBV30 and TRBJ1-5, with 10 nucleotides matching TRBD1. V was pared by 0 bases and J by 3 bases, with 11 bases of the junction left unmatched. This CDR3 is built from 18 residues. Looked up from germline, CDR1 is GTSNPN and CDR2 is SVGIG (reference sequence). For the CDR3, the DNA is TGTGCCTGGAGTGTACAAATGGGGACAGGGGCCTTCAATCAGCCCCAGCATTTT. Its translation: CAWSVQMGTGAFNQPQHF.

CDR3: CSVELHTYNEQFF. The CDR3 DNA reads as TGCAGCGTTGAGCTTCACACCTACAATGAGCAGTTCTTC. The rearrangement uses TRBV29-1 and TRBJ2-1, with D uncertain. Germline V CDR1 and CDR2: SQVTM, ANQGSEA. This CDR3 contains 13 residues. With 3 bases removed from V and 2 bases from J, the gap between germline ends came to 8 bases.

V gene TRBV5-1 combines with J gene TRBJ1-4, with no clear D. Germline assignment: CDR1 SGHRS and CDR2 YFSETQ. Trimming cost V 0 bases and J 0 bases, with 9 bases left between them. The CDR3 is 16 amino acids. The DNA of the CDR3 is TGCGCCAGCAGCTTGGGGGCTTATCCAACTAATGAAAAACTGTTTTTT. Residues: CASSLGAYPTNEKLFF.

The J gene is TRBJ1-3, the V gene TRBV5-1; D is ambiguous. The CDR3 covers 15 residues. CDR1 is SGHRS, CDR2 YFSETQ, per germline. V was shortened by 0 bases and J by 0 bases, with 7 bases between the two germline ends. As DNA, the CDR3 is TGCGCCAGCAGCTTGGAGATCAGCTCTGGAAACACCATATATTTT. This translates into CASSLEISSGNTIYF.

DNA of the CDR3: TGCAGCGTTGTGGCGGACGCACCGGAGACCCAGTACTTC. Protein: CSVVADAPETQYF. J is TRBJ2-5 and V is TRBV29-1, with unresolved D. V gave up 4 bases and J gave up 5 bases, with 14 bases separating them. This CDR3 contains 13 residues. Germline V CDR1 and CDR2: SQVTM, ANQGSEA. The complete variable domain, with remaining parts taken from reference TRBV29-1 and TRBJ2-5, reads SAVISQKPSRDICQRGTSLTIQCQVDSQVTMMFWYRQQPGQSLTLIATANQGSEATYESGFVIDKFPISRPNLTFSTLTVSNMSPEDSSIYLCSVVADAPETQYFGPGTRLLVL.

As to this clone: The sample carries other DNA sequences with the same CDR3. V gene TRBV30 combines with J gene TRBJ1-5, with 9 bases identical to TRBD1. The CDR3 totals 13 residues. Germline V gives CDR1 GTSNPN, CDR2 SVGIG (reference sequence). Germline trimming cut 3 bases from V and 4 bases from J; bases unmatched to any gene: 1. The CDR3 coding sequence is TGTGCCTGGAGGGGACAGGGAAATCAGCCCCAGCATTTT. The encoded protein is CAWRGQGNQPQHF.

The chain employs TRBV7-2 and TRBJ2-2; D may be TRBD2 (6 bases). The CDR3 extends over 16 amino acids. CDR1 and CDR2 from the germline V gene are SGHTA and FQGNSA. V lost 5 bases and J lost 4, with 17 bases in between. The CDR3 DNA reads as TGTGCCAGCAGCCAAGGGCTAGGAGGGCGCACCGGGGAGCTGTTTTTT. Its translation is CASSQGLGGRTGELFF.

The chain is built from TRBV5-1 and TRBJ1-2; a possible D gene is TRBD1 (5 bases). The CDR3 is made up of 15 amino acids. From germline, CDR1 is SGHRS and CDR2 YFSETQ. V gave up 4 bases and J gave up 3 bases, with 16 bases separating them. The chain's CDR3 is CASSLDRGADYGYTF. The CDR3 DNA follows: TGCGCCAGCAGCCTAGACCGCGGGGCGGACTATGGCTACACCTTC.

This sequence joins TRBV30 and TRBJ2-4, with TRBD2 identical over 10 bases. Germline values: CDR1 GTSNPN, CDR2 SVGIG (reference sequence). Losses at the gene ends were 2 bases for V and 8 bases for J; bases not matched to a gene: 6. The CDR3 is 14 residues long. CDR3 in amino acids: CAWSSPSGGYIQYF. The CDR3 DNA is TGTGCCTGGAGTTCTCCTAGCGGGGGTTACATTCAGTACTTC.

The chain has TRBV29-1 and TRBJ2-5; D is uncertain. Germline CDR1 and CDR2: SQVTM and ANQGSEA. CDR3 length: 11 residues. With 6 bases removed from V and 4 bases from J, the gap between germline ends came to 9 bases. In DNA form, the CDR3 reads TGCAGCGTAACCCACGGAGAGACCCAGTACTTC. It is translated as CSVTHGETQYF.

This clone was counted only a few times. The same CDR3 also results from other DNA sequences found in this sample. The rearrangement joins TRBV29-1 to TRBJ2-3; a possible D gene is TRBD2 (5 bases). The V end was cut by 6 bases, the J end by 3 bases, with 7 bases between. The CDR3 covers 11 residues. Germline CDR1 SQVTM, CDR2 ANQGSEA. This CDR3 reads CSVGVTDTQYF. The CDR3 DNA is TGCAGCGTGGGAGTTACAGATACGCAGTATTTT.

The V and J genes are TRBV4-3 and TRBJ2-1; 7 bases are a match to TRBD1. Germline CDR1 reads LGHNA; CDR2 reads YSLEER. This CDR3 is built from 15 residues. The V and J ends lost 0 bases and 6 bases, in that order; junction bases with no gene match: 5. CDR3 DNA sequence: TGCGCCAGCAGCCAAGAACCGGGACAGCTCAATGAGCAGTTCTTC. Residues: CASSQEPGQLNEQFF.

This clone has a handful of counts. The chain joins TRBV5-6 to TRBJ1-1; no firm D call. The length of the CDR3 is 12 residues. Trimming cost V 3 bases and J 5 bases, with 8 bases left between them. Germline V lookup: CDR1 SGHDT, CDR2 YYEEEE. In DNA, the CDR3 is TGTGCCAGCAGCTGGGGTGGGACTGAAGCTTTCTTT. Amino acid sequence: CASSWGGTEAFF. The variable domain in full, completed from reference TRBV5-6 and TRBJ1-1, reads DAGVTQSPTHLIKTRGQQVTLRCSPKSGHDTVSWYQQALGQGPQFIFQYYEEEERQRGNFPDRFSGHQFPNYSSELNVNALLLGDSALYLCASSWGGTEAFFGQGTRLTVV.

V and J are TRBV29-1 and TRBJ2-7; perhaps TRBD1 as D (6 bases). Trimming took off 7 bases at V and 2 bases at J, with 15 bases between the two ends. CDR3 length equals 13 residues. The germline V gene has CDR1 SQVTM and CDR2 ANQGSEA. The CDR3 region is CSGGQAGTYEQYF. The CDR3 DNA follows: TGCAGCGGGGGGCAGGCCGGGACCTACGAGCAGTACTTC.

The chain uses TRBV25-1 and TRBJ2-2; TRBD1 matches at 7 bases. The junction had 3 bases not matched to a gene; V was cut back by 4 bases and J by 4 bases. CDR1 is MGHDK and CDR2 is SYGVNS in the germline V gene. The CDR3 has 14 amino acids. CDR3 loop: CASSVRGRTGELFF. The DNA for the CDR3 is TGTGCCAGCAGTGTGAGGGGGCGCACCGGGGAGCTGTTTTTT.

This clone was seen only once. The rearrangement joins TRBV15 to TRBJ1-6, with 8 bases matching TRBD1. The CDR3 contains 15 residues. Per the germline V gene, CDR1 is LNHNV and CDR2 is YYDKDF (reference sequence). Trimming removed 1 base from V and 9 bases from J; junction bases left unmatched: 5. The CDR3 region has the DNA TGTGCCACCAGCAGAGTATCAGGGGGCGCTTCACCCCTCCACTTT. Amino acid sequence: CATSRVSGGASPLHF.

This clone was recorded many times. The chain uses TRBV6-4 and TRBJ2-2; no firm D call. The germline gives CDR1 MRHNA, CDR2 SNTAGT. This CDR3 spans 14 amino acids. The V and J ends lost 2 bases and 0 bases respectively, with 4 bases between them. CDR3 amino acids: CASSDQTNTGELFF. The CDR3 bases are TGTGCCAGCAGTGACCAGACGAACACCGGGGAGCTGTTTTTT.

V is TRBV5-1 and J is TRBJ1-1; weak D call: TRBD1 (5 bases). The CDR3 consists of 14 residues. V lost 2 bases and J 4 bases, leaving 12 bases between the germline ends. Germline V gene sequence: CDR1 SGHRS, CDR2 YFSETQ. The CDR3 here is CASSFGGVSTEAFF. Here the CDR3 DNA reads TGCGCCAGCAGCTTTGGAGGGGTTAGCACTGAAGCTTTCTTT.

This chain uses TRBV6-5 with TRBJ2-3; D gene ambiguous. CDR1 MNHEY and CDR2 SVGAGI come from the germline V gene. The CDR3 loop spans 13 amino acids. V was shortened by 6 bases and J by 8 bases, with 15 bases between the two germline ends. CDR3 loop: CASRPPSPGTQYF. CDR3 coding DNA: TGTGCCAGCAGACCCCCGTCTCCTGGTACGCAGTATTTT.

This clone has only a few counts. J is TRBJ2-1 and V is TRBV4-1, with 8 nucleotides matching TRBD1. V shed 5 bases, J shed 3 bases, and the junction held 9 bases outside the gene matches. The germline CDR1 and CDR2 sequences are MGHRA and YSYEKL. The CDR3 loop spans 16 amino acids. The CDR3 coding sequence is TGCGCCAGCAGCGCCTGGACAGGGACGGTCTACAATGAGCAGTTCTTC. This encodes CASSAWTGTVYNEQFF.

The chain recombines TRBV7-6 with TRBJ2-3, with D possibly matching TRBD1 (5 bases). V was pared by 5 bases and J by 1 base, with 10 bases between. Germline V gives CDR1 SGHVS, CDR2 FNYEAQ. The CDR3 consists of 14 residues. CDR3 sequence: CASSLRVGTDTQYF. The CDR3 nucleotides read TGTGCCAGCAGCCTCAGGGTCGGCACAGATACGCAGTATTTT.

This sequence joins TRBV18 and TRBJ2-3, with D hard to call. The CDR3 extends over 11 amino acids. From germline, CDR1 is KGHSH and CDR2 LQKENI. V gave up 5 bases and J gave up 2 bases, with 2 bases separating them. The chain's CDR3 is CASSTTDTQYF. The CDR3 bases are TGTGCCAGCTCAACCACAGATACGCAGTATTTT.

The chain combines TRBV30 with TRBJ2-2; weak D call: TRBD2 (5 bases). There are 15 residues in the CDR3. The germline V gene encodes CDR1 GTSNPN and CDR2 SVGIG (reference sequence). Trimming pared 3 bases from V and 0 bases from J, leaving 11 bases between. CDR3 sequence (DNA): TGTGCCTGGAGGGTAGGCGGGCCGAACACCGGGGAGCTGTTTTTT. It yields the protein CAWRVGGPNTGELFF.

This rearrangement joins TRBV15 to TRBJ2-5; TRBD2 agrees at 9 bases. Germline V lookup: CDR1 LNHNV, CDR2 YYDKDF (reference sequence). The ends lost 5 bases at V and 1 base at J; junction bases unmatched: 8. The CDR3 covers 16 residues. The CDR3 loop is CATSDGTSPPQETQYF. Here the CDR3 DNA reads TGTGCCACCAGCGATGGGACTAGCCCCCCCCAAGAGACCCAGTACTTC. The variable domain in full, completed from reference TRBV15 and TRBJ2-5, reads DAMVIQNPRYQVTQFGKPVTLSCSQTLNHNVMYWYQQKSSQAPKLLFHYYDKDFNNEADTPDNFQSRRPNTSFCFLDIRSPGLGDTAMYLCATSDGTSPPQETQYFGPGTRLLVL.